This T cell receptor (beta chain) was retrieved from a study of circulating CD8 cells and anti-PD-1 response in melanoma. Study at large: Every 2 weeks, patients got 3 mg/kg nivolumab intravenously. Responders had complete or partial responses; non-responders had stable or progressive disease. Study-level points and caveats: TIGIT repertoires were least diverse, DNEG repertoires most diverse. Clonotype sharing was highest between DPOS and TIGIT subsets.

TCR libraries were prepared from roughly 14 ng of total RNA with the QIAseq Immune Repertoire TCR panel. MiXCR was run by TCRdb on the reads, yielding one entry per CDR3 protein. This sample yields around 910 distinct CDR3 sequences, of which over 7% are seen a single time; 5.5% to 7% belongs to the top ten. Four subsets defined by PD-1 and/or TIGIT were sorted from live CD3+CD8+TCRalphabeta+ cells. This clonotype has a handful of counts. Its antigen is not identified. The missing conserved phenylalanine or tryptophan at the end of this CDR3 makes a read error likely. V was trimmed by 8 bases and J by 0 bases, leaving 7 bases between them. The CDR3 has 12 residues. The germline CDR1 and CDR2 sequences are LNHDA and SQIVND (reference sequence).

This sample comprised CD8+ T cells from PBMCs, obtained at baseline or after one month of anti-PD-1 therapy (not recorded which). The receptor was derived from a human donor with melanoma. This rearrangement joins TRBV19 to TRBJ1-1, with no clear D. The CDR3 DNA reads as TGTGCCAGTCTCGGGCTGAACACTGAAGCTTTCTTA. It encodes CASLGLNTEAFL.